The 10 T cell receptor beta chains given below trace back to one sample, sequenced in a study of T cells in Graves' hyperthyroidism and ophthalmopathy. TCR beta CDR3 regions were amplified from RNA. During a first-round RT-PCR of the TCR CDR3, the HTBI primer set was used. A single record per CDR3 protein comes from TCRdb applying MiXCR to the multiplex PCR reads. Of hundreds of thousands of distinct CDR3 sequences listed, roughly 22% are singletons. Sequencing was done on a sample of blood. Source of these receptors: a man younger than 40 with Graves' ophthalmopathy.

The sample holds a few counts of this clonotype. This chain joins TRBV6-5 and TRBJ1-2, with no clear D. The germline V and J ends were trimmed by 2 bases and 4 bases, with 11 bases remaining between them. Germline-derived CDR1 and CDR2 are MNHEY and SVGAGI. The CDR3 extends over 14 amino acids. CDR3 in amino acids: CASSYDRWAYGYTF. The CDR3 coding sequence is TGTGCCAGCAGTTACGATCGATGGGCCTATGGCTACACCTTC.

V usage is TRBV15 and J usage is TRBJ1-2, with unresolved D. This CDR3 contains 15 residues. Trimming pared 3 bases from V and 5 bases from J, leaving 16 bases between. Germline V lookup: CDR1 LNHNV, CDR2 YYDKDF (reference sequence). The CDR3 sequence is CATSSRPGRPYGYTF. DNA for the CDR3: TGTGCCACCAGCAGCCGACCGGGCAGGCCATATGGCTACACCTTC.

This clonotype has only a few counts. V is TRBV4-2 and J is TRBJ2-5; 8 bases line up with TRBD2. CDR1 is LGHNA, CDR2 YNFKEQ, per germline. This CDR3 region has 16 residues. V dropped 4 bases and J dropped 3; count of bases not matched to a gene: 10. The CDR3, as DNA: TGTGCCAGCAGCCTTGGGAGCGGGAGAAGGGAAGAGACCCAGTACTTC. Encoded protein: CASSLGSGRREETQYF.

As for this clonotype: The junction and the germline gene differ at one end; a read error may be behind it. V and J are TRBV19 and TRBJ1-4, with D tentatively TRBD1 (5 bases). Germline values: CDR1 LNHDA, CDR2 SQIVND (reference sequence). The CDR3 covers 14 residues. CDR3 loop: CASRRRGEGEKLFF. CDR3 sequence (DNA): TGTGCCAGTCGCCGGAGGGGAGAGGGTGAAAAACTGTTCTTT.

A remark on this clonotype: A read error may explain this, as a much larger clone is one base away. The chain recombines TRBV2 with TRBJ2-2; D possibly corresponds to TRBD2 (7 bases). The CDR3 runs to 16 residues. The ends were cut back, 1 base at V and 3 bases at J, with 12 bases in the middle. Germline V gene sequence: CDR1 SNHLY, CDR2 FYNNEI. CDR3 DNA sequence: TGTGCCAGCAGTGAAGGGGGAGGGGGGGACACCGGGGAGCTGTTTTTT. This codes for CASSEGGGGDTGELFF. The full variable domain, with the rest looked up from reference TRBV2 and TRBJ2-2, is EPEVTQTPSHQVTQMGQEVILRCVPISNHLYFYWYRQILGQKVEFLVSFYNNEISEKSEIFDDQFSVERPDGSNFTLKIRSTKLEDSAMYFCASSEGGGGDTGELFFGEGSRLTVL.

This clonotype was observed at least ten times. This chain joins TRBV28 and TRBJ1-4, with 8 nucleotides matching TRBD1. The CDR3 loop spans 16 amino acids. Per germline, CDR1 MDHEN and CDR2 SYDVKM. The ends lost 4 bases at V and 7 bases at J; junction bases unmatched: 11. The CDR3 DNA is TGTGCCAGCAGTTCTAGTCGCGGACAGGGACGTGAAAAACTGTTTTTT. It yields the protein CASSSSRGQGREKLFF. Full variable domain (outside the CDR3, taken from reference TRBV28 and TRBJ1-4): DVKVTQSSRYLVKRTGEKVFLECVQDMDHENMFWYRQDPGLGLRLIYFSYDVKMKEKGDIPEGYSVSREKKERFSLILESASTNQTSMYLCASSSSRGQGREKLFFGSGTQLSVL.

The V call is TRBV12-3 or TRBV12-4, the J call TRBJ1-6; TRBD1 matches 9 bases. V lost 2 bases and J lost 10; bases outside the gene matches: 6. The CDR3 consists of 15 residues. The CDR3, as DNA: TGTGCCAGCAGTTTATTACAGGGGGCCGGGTCACCCCTCCACTTT. This sequence encodes CASSLLQGAGSPLHF.

The chain has TRBV7-2 and TRBJ2-3, with D unresolved. The CDR3 has 15 amino acids. Germline CDR1 SGHTA, CDR2 FQGNSA. With 1 base removed from V and 0 bases from J, the gap between germline ends came to 8 bases. CDR3 in amino acids: CASSLVLGSTDTQYF. The CDR3, as DNA: TGTGCCAGCAGCTTAGTGCTGGGAAGCACAGATACGCAGTATTTT.

This clonotype was found many times. The chain uses TRBV20-1 and TRBJ2-7; D not resolved. The ends were cut back, 5 bases at V and 3 bases at J, with 11 bases in the middle. The germline V gene has CDR1 DFQATT and CDR2 SNEGSKA (reference sequence). The CDR3 is made up of 12 amino acids. The CDR3, as DNA: TGCAGTGCTGGCCCAGCGTACTACGAGCAGTACTTC. Translated, it gives CSAGPAYYEQYF.

This clonotype was recorded at least ten times. A junction boundary mismatches the germline segment, possibly from a read error. This chain connects TRBV3-1 to TRBJ2-3; 7 positions agree with TRBD2. The CDR3 sequence is 12 residues long. CDR1 is LGHDT, CDR2 YNNKEL, per germline (reference sequence). The CDR3 nucleotides are TGTGCCACCAGCGGGAATGGAGATACGCAGTATTTT. Residues: CATSGNGDTQYF.